This TCR beta chain derives from a study of T cell repertoires in cytomegalovirus infection. This clonotype came up many times. Its specificity is not known. Study results and caveats: HLA-C-restricted TCR beta clonotypes specific for CMV led the ex vivo response.

In TCRdb, the reads were re-called with MiXCR into one record per CDR3 protein. Altogether some 200,000 distinct CDR3 sequences are present, roughly 20% being singletons, with the ten largest covering about 2.9%. Input material: PBMCs. The source is a human donor in good health (CMV status not recorded). Some clones in this sample may be carry-over from other donors' samples.

The CDR3 sequence is CASRQGLAGTDTQYF. CDR3 nucleotides: TGTGCCAGCAGACAAGGACTAGCGGGCACAGATACGCAGTATTTT. The chain uses TRBV6-5 and TRBJ2-3, with 10 bases identical to TRBD2. Per germline, CDR1 MNHEY and CDR2 SVGAGI. V lost 6 bases and J lost 1; bases outside the gene matches: 4. This CDR3 region has 15 residues.